The clone carrying this T cell receptor beta chain came up a few times. Antigen unknown. The data are from a study of T cell repertoires in cytomegalovirus infection. Study-level information: It was recently identified HLA-C-restricted and well-studied HLA-B-restricted CMV epitopes that the study used. Carrying CMV and the relevant HLA type showed in public TCR beta signatures. General study findings and limits: HLA-C-restricted CMV-specific TCR beta clonotypes were dominant in the ex vivo response.

One entry per CDR3 protein results from TCRdb running MiXCR on the reads. The table lists around 800,000 distinct CDR3 sequences, around a third of them singletons, with around an eighth in the top ten. This TCR came from a human donor in good health (CMV status not recorded). Some clones in this sample may be carry-over from other donors' samples. Sequences were derived from cultured CD8+ T cells from PBMCs, sampled from culture after CMV antigen stimulation.

CDR3 sequence (DNA): TGTGCCAGCCCCTCAGACAGTAACTATGGCTACACCTTC. Its translation: CASPSDSNYGYTF. V gene TRBV2 combines with J gene TRBJ1-2; D perhaps matches TRBD1 (5 bases). CDR3 length: 13 amino acids. Germline values: CDR1 SNHLY, CDR2 FYNNEI. The V gene lost 8 bases and the J gene lost 1 base, with 11 bases spanning the gap. Supplemented by reference TRBV2 and TRBJ1-2, the full variable domain reads EPEVTQTPSHQVTQMGQEVILRCVPISNHLYFYWYRQILGQKVEFLVSFYNNEISEKSEIFDDQFSVERPDGSNFTLKIRSTKLEDSAMYFCASPSDSNYGYTFGSGTRLTVV.